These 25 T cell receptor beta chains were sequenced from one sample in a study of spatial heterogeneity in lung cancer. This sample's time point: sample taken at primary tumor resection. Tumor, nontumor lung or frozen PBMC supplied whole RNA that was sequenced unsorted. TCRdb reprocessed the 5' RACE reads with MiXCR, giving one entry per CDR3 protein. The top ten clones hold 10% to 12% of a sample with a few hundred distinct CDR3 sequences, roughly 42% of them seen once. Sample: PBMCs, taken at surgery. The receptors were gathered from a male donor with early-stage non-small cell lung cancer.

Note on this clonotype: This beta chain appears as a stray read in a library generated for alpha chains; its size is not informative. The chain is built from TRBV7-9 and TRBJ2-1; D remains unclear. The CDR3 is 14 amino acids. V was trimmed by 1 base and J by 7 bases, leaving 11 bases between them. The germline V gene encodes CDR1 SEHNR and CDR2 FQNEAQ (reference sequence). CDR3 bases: TGTGCCAGCAGCTTAGTACTTATTATGAATGAGCAGTTCTTC. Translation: CASSLVLIMNEQFF.

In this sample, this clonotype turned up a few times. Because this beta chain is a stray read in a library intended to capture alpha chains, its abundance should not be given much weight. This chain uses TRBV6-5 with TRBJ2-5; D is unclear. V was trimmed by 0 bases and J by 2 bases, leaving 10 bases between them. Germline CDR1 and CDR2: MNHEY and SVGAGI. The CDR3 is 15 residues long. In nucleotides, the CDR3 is TGTGCCAGCAGTTACTCGAAGTATTTACAAGAGACCCAGTACTTC. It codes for CASSYSKYLQETQYF.

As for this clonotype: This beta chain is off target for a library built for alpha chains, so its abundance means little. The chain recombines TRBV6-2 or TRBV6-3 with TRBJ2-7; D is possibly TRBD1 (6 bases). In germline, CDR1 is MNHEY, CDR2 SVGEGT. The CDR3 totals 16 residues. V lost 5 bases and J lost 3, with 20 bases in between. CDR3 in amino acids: CASSERDRWEFYEQYF. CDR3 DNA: TGTGCCAGCAGTGAACGAGACAGGTGGGAATTCTACGAGCAGTACTTC.

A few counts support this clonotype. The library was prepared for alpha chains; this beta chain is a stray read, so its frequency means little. The CDR3 is CASSSDTYNYEQYF. DNA of the CDR3: TGTGCCAGCAGCTCCGACACTTATAACTACGAGCAGTACTTC. This chain joins TRBV5-4 and TRBJ2-7; D is unclear. Germline V gene sequence: CDR1 SGHNT, CDR2 YYREEE (reference sequence). V lost 3 bases, J lost 3 bases, and 13 bases lay in between. This CDR3 is 14 amino acids long.

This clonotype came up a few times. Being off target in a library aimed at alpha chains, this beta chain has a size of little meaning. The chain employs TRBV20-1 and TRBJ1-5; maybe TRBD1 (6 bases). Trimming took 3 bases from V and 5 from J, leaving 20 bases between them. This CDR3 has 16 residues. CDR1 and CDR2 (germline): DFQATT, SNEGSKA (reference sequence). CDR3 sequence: CSASGGGRRAHQPQHF. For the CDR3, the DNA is TGCAGTGCTAGTGGTGGGGGGCGACGGGCCCATCAGCCCCAGCATTTT.

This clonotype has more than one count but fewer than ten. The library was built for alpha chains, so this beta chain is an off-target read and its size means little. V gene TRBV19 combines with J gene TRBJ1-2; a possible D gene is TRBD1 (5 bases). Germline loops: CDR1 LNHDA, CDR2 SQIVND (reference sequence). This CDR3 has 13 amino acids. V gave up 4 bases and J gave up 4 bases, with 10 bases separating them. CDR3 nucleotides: TGTGCCAGTAGTACGTGGGGGTTCTATGGCTACACCTTC. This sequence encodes CASSTWGFYGYTF.

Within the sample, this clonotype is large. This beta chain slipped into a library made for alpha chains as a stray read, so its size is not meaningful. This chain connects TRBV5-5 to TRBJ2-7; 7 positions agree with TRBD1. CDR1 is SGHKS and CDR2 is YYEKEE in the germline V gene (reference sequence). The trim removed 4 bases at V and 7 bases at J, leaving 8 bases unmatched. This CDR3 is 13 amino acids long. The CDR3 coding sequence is TGTGCCAGCAGCCCGACAGGGCCGGTGGAGCAGTACTTC. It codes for CASSPTGPVEQYF.

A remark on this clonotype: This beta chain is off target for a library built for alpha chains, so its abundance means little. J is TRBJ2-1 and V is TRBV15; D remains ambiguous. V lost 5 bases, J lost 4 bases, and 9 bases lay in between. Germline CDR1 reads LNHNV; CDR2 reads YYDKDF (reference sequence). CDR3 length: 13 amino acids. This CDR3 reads CATSEDGYNEQFF. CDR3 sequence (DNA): TGTGCCACCAGCGAGGACGGATACAATGAGCAGTTCTTC.

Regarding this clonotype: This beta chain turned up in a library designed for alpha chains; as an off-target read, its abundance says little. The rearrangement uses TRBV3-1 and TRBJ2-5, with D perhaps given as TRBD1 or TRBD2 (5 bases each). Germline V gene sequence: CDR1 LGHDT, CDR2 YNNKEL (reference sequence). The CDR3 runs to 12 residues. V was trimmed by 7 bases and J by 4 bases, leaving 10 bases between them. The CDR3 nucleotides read TGTGCCAGCACCCACGGGGCAGAGACCCAGTACTTC. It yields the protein CASTHGAETQYF.

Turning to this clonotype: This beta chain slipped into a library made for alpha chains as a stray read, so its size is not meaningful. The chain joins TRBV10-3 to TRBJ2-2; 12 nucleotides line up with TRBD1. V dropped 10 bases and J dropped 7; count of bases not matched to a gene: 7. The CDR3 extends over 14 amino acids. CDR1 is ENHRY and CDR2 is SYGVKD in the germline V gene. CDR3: CATGQGASNGELFF. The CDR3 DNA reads TGTGCCACGGGACAGGGGGCAAGTAACGGGGAGCTGTTTTTT.

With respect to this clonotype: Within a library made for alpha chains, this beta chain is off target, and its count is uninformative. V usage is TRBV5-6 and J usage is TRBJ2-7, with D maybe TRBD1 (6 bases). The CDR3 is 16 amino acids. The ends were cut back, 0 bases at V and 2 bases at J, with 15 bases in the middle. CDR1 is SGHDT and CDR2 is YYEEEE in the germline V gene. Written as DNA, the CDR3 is TGTGCCAGCAGCTTGGTTCCAGGGGAAAGTCCCTACGAGCAGTACTTC. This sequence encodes CASSLVPGESPYEQYF.

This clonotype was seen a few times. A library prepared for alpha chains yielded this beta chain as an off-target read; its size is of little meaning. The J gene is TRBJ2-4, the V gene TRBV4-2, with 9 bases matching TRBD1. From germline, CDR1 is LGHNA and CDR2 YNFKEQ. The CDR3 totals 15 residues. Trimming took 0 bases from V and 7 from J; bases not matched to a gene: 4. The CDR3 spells CASSQDGTGTNIQYF. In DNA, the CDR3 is TGTGCCAGCAGCCAAGATGGGACAGGGACGAACATTCAGTACTTC.

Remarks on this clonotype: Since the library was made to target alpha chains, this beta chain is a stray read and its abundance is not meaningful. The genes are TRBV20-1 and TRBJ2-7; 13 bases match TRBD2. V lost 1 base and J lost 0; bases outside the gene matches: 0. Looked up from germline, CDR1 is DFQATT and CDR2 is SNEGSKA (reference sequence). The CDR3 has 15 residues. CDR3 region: CSARGTSGGSYEQYF. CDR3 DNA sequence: TGCAGTGCTAGAGGGACTAGCGGGGGCTCCTACGAGCAGTACTTC.

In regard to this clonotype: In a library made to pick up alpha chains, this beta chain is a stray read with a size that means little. In nucleotides, the CDR3 is TGTGCCAGCAGCTTCGATTCCTTGGGGGTGGGGAGTTGGCAAGAGACCCAGTACTTC. It codes for CASSFDSLGVGSWQETQYF. This chain joins TRBV7-6 and TRBJ2-5; D possibly uses TRBD1 or TRBD2 (5 bases each). V was pared by 3 bases and J by 2 bases, with 25 bases between. Germline CDR1 is SGHVS and CDR2 is FNYEAQ. This CDR3 region has 19 residues.

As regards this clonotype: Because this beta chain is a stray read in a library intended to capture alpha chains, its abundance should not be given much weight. The CDR3 reads CASSFGQPYNEQFF. The DNA for the CDR3 is TGTGCCAGCAGCTTCGGACAGCCTTACAATGAGCAGTTCTTC. The chain uses TRBV5-6 and TRBJ2-1, with a weak D call TRBD1 (6 bases). The germline gives CDR1 SGHDT, CDR2 YYEEEE. V was cut by 2 bases and J by 4 bases, with 10 bases left in between. The CDR3 extends over 14 amino acids.

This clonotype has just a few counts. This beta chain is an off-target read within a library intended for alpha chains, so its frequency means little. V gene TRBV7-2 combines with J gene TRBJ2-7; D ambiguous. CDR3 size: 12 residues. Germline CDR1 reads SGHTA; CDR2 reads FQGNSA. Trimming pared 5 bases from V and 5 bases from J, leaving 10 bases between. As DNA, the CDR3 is TGTGCCAGCAGCGACAACCCGAACGAGCAGTACTTC. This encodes CASSDNPNEQYF.

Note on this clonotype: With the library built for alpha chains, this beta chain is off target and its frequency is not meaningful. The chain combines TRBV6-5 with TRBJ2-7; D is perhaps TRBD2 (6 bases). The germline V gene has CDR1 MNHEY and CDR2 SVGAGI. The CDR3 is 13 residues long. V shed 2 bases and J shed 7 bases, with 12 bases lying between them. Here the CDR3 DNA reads TGTGCCAGCAGTTACAGCGCTGGGAGGGAGCAGTACTTC. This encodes CASSYSAGREQYF.

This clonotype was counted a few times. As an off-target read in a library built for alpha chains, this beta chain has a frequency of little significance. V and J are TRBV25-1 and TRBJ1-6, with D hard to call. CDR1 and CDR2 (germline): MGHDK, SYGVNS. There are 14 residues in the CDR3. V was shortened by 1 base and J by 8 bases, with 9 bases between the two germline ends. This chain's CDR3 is CASSEWEVDSPLHF. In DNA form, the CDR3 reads TGTGCCAGCAGTGAATGGGAAGTTGATTCACCCCTCCACTTT. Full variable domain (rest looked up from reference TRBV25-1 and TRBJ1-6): EADIYQTPRYLVIGTGKKITLECSQTMGHDKMYWYQQDPGMELHLIHYSYGVNSTEKGDLSSESTVSRIRTEHFPLTLESARPSHTSQYLCASSEWEVDSPLHFGNGTRLTVT.

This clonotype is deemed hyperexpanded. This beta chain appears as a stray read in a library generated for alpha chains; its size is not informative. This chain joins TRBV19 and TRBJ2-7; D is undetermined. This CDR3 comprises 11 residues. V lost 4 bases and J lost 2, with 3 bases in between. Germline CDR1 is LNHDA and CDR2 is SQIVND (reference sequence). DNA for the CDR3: TGTGCCAGTAGTAACACCTACGAGCAGTACTTC. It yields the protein CASSNTYEQYF.

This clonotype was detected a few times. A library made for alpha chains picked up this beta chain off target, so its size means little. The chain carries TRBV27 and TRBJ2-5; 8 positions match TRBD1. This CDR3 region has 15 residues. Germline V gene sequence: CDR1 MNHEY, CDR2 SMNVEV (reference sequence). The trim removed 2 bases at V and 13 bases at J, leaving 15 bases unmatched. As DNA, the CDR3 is TGTGCCAGCAGTTTAGGGACAGGAGGGGGTCCGCATCTGTACTTC. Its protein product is CASSLGTGGGPHLYF.

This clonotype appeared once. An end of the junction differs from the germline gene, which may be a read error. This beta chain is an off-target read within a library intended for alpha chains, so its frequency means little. Here the CDR3 DNA reads TGCGCCAGCAGCCTCGAGGTCGGGGCAGGCCTCTTCTTC. Its protein is CASSLEVGAGLFF. The chain couples TRBV5-1 to TRBJ2-4, with D perhaps being TRBD1 or TRBD2 (5 bases each). The CDR3 loop spans 13 amino acids. The V gene's germline CDR1 is SGHRS and CDR2 YFSETQ.

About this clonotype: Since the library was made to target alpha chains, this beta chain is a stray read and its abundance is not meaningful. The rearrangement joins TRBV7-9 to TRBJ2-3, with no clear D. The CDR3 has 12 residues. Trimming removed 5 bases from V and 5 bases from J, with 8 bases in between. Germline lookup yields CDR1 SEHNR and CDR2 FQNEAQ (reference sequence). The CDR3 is CASSLDGDTQYF. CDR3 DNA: TGTGCCAGCAGCCTCGACGGAGATACGCAGTATTTT.

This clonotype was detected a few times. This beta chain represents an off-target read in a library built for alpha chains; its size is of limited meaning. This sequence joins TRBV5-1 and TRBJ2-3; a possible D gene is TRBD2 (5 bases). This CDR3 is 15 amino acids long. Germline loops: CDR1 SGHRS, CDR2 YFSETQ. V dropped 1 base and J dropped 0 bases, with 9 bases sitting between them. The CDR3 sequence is CASSLWRTSTDTQYF. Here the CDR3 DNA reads TGCGCCAGCAGCTTGTGGAGGACTAGCACAGATACGCAGTATTTT.

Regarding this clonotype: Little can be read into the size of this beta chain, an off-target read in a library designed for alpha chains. CDR3 in amino acids: CASSLDPGRQTQYF. CDR3 DNA sequence: TGTGCCAGCAGCTTAGATCCCGGGAGGCAGACCCAGTACTTC. V usage is TRBV11-3 and J usage is TRBJ2-5, with 7 bases aligning to TRBD2. Germline V gene lookup returns CDR1 SGHNT and CDR2 YENEEA. J lost 6 bases, V lost 0 bases, and 4 bases had no gene match. The CDR3 has 14 amino acids.

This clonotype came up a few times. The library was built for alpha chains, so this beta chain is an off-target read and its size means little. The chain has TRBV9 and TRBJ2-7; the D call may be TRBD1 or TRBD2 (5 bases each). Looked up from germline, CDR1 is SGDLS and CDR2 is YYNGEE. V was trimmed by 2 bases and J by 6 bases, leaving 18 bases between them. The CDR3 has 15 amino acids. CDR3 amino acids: CASSVGTAPWGEQYF. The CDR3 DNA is TGTGCCAGCAGCGTGGGGACGGCCCCCTGGGGCGAGCAGTACTTC.